This T cell receptor beta chain was profiled in a study of T-cell memory formation after mild COVID-19. Across the study: Clusters were largely donor specific. Regarding the study as a whole: Later expanders leaned CD4+, whereas day 15 to 85 contracting clones were balanced CD4/CD8. The study found contracting CD4+ clones mainly in CM and EM and contracting CD8+ clones in EMRA.

Researchers used 5'RACE with constant-segment primers to make TCR alpha and TCR beta cDNA libraries that carry sample barcodes and UMIs. A single record per CDR3 protein comes from TCRdb applying MiXCR to the 5' RACE reads. The sample has 550,000 to 700,000 distinct CDR3 sequences; roughly 17% are singletons. Remarks on this clonotype: The antigen remains undetermined.

The CDR3 covers 16 residues. The germline V and J ends were trimmed by 3 bases and 6 bases, with 19 bases remaining between them. This chain links TRBV12-3 or TRBV12-4 with TRBJ2-3, with D perhaps TRBD2 (5 bases). The sequenced material came from PBMCs or a T cell subset sorted from them (not recorded which). This TCR derives from an adult woman who had mild COVID-19 (a few samples of this study predate the infection). Cell type and time point are not known. CDR3 sequence (DNA): TGTGCCAGCAGTTTTTTTGAGGGCTCAAGGGTTGATACGCAGTATTTT. It yields the protein CASSFFEGSRVDTQYF.